Sequencing of this T cell receptor (beta chain) was carried out in a study of technical replicates of blood from a handful of donors. The protocol was immunoSEQ multiplex PCR, while the TCRdb copy is restricted to in-frame clones and leaves out a portion. The sample shows about 69,000 clones, 80% to 90% of them seen only once. Per the germline V gene, CDR1 is SGDLS and CDR2 is YYNGEE. The length of the CDR3 is 15 residues. V was clipped by 4 bases and J by 5 bases; unmatched bases: 8. This receptor was identified in a human donor in good health. Some clones in this sample may be carry-over from other donors' samples. The V gene is TRBV9, the J gene TRBJ2-3, with TRBD1 matching over 9 bases. The specimen sequenced was PBMCs. CDR3 DNA: TGTGCCAGCAGCCCCCAGGGGGGACAGGGAGATACGCAGTATTTT. Its protein product is CASSPQGGQGDTQYF.